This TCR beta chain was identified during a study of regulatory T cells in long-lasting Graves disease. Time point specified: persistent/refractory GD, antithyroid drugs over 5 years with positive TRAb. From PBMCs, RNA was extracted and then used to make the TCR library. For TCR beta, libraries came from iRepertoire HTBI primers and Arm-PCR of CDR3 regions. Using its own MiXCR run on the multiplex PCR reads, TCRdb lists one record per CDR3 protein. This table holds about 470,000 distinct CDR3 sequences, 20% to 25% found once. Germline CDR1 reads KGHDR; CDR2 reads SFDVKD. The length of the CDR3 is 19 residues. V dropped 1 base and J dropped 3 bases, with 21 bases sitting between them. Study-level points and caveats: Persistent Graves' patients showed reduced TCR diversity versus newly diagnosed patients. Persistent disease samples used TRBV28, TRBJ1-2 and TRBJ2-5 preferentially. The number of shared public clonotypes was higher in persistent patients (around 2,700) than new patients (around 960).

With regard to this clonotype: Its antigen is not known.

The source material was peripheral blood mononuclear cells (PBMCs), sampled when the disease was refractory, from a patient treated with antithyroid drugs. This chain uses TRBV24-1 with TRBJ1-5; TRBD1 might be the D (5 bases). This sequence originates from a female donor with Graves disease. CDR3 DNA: TGTGCCACCAGTGATTTTAAACCCTGGGACGGACCCTCCAATCAGCCCCAGCATTTT. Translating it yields CATSDFKPWDGPSNQPQHF.